These 29 T cell receptor beta chains were sequenced from one sample in a study of blood T cell repertoires in COVID-19. TCRdb's copy holds only in-frame clones and misses some; the assay was immunoSEQ multiplex PCR. The repertoire holds about 320,000 clones, under 90% seen once, with roughly 5.3% in the top ten. The sample consisted of PBMCs or T cells enriched from blood (not recorded which). All receptors derive from a man aged 55 to 70 who had recovered from COVID-19.

This clone was detected once. This chain links TRBV19 with TRBJ1-3, with D unresolved. V was clipped by 2 bases and J by 3 bases, with 8 bases between them. The V gene's germline CDR1 is LNHDA and CDR2 SQIVND (reference sequence). CDR3 length equals 14 residues. The CDR3, as DNA: TGTGCCAGTAGTATAACAGAATTTGGAAACACCATATATTTT. Amino acid sequence: CASSITEFGNTIYF.

The CDR3 reads CASSLSGGIYGYTF. The CDR3 bases are TGCGCCAGCAGCTTGTCAGGGGGGATCTATGGCTACACCTTC. The gene calls are TRBV5-1 and TRBJ1-2, with 7 bases fitting TRBD1. This CDR3 region has 14 residues. Germline V gene lookup returns CDR1 SGHRS and CDR2 YFSETQ. With V trimmed by 1 base and J by 4 bases, 4 bases remained unmatched.

This clone came up once. This chain connects TRBV2 to TRBJ2-3; D perhaps matches TRBD2 (5 bases). Germline CDR1 and CDR2: SNHLY and FYNNEI. The CDR3 spans 13 residues. V dropped 8 bases and J dropped 4 bases, with 13 bases sitting between them. CDR3 protein: CASSGQEADTQYF. CDR3 bases: TGTGCCAGCTCAGGTCAGGAGGCAGATACGCAGTATTTT. The whole variable domain, remainder taken from reference TRBV2 and TRBJ2-3, is EPEVTQTPSHQVTQMGQEVILRCVPISNHLYFYWYRQILGQKVEFLVSFYNNEISEKSEIFDDQFSVERPDGSNFTLKIRSTKLEDSAMYFCASSGQEADTQYFGPGTRLTVL.

V usage is TRBV24-1 and J usage is TRBJ2-1, with 13 bases identical to TRBD2. Germline V gives CDR1 KGHDR, CDR2 SFDVKD. The CDR3 loop spans 16 amino acids. The V segment lost 4 bases and the J segment 7 bases; nucleotides outside the gene matches: 6. The CDR3 here is CATSDYTSGRGNEQFF. The CDR3 region has the DNA TGTGCCACCAGTGACTATACTAGCGGGAGGGGTAATGAGCAGTTCTTC.

The J gene is TRBJ1-2, the V gene TRBV24-1; D is unresolved. The length of the CDR3 is 16 residues. The V gene's germline CDR1 is KGHDR and CDR2 SFDVKD. Deletions cut 0 bases from V and 5 bases from J, with 15 bases between. The CDR3 nucleotides are TGTGCCACCAGTGATTTGAGACACCTGGTCCCGTATGGCTACACCTTC. It is translated as CATSDLRHLVPYGYTF.

This clone was seen a few times. The chain combines TRBV7-9 with TRBJ1-6; 9 nucleotides match TRBD1. The V and J ends lost 3 bases and 7 bases, in that order; junction bases with no gene match: 4. The germline gives CDR1 SEHNR, CDR2 FQNEAQ (reference sequence). The CDR3 covers 15 residues. CDR3 protein: CASSLGDRANSPLHF. The CDR3 nucleotides read TGTGCCAGCAGCTTGGGGGACAGGGCGAATTCACCCCTCCACTTT.

This chain links TRBV28 with TRBJ1-4; 8 nucleotides match TRBD1. CDR3 size: 15 residues. The V segment lost 5 bases and the J segment 2 bases; nucleotides outside the gene matches: 4. Germline V CDR1 and CDR2: MDHEN, SYDVKM. The CDR3 region is CASSRQGRTNEKLFF. The DNA for the CDR3 is TGTGCCAGCAGTCGACAGGGGCGGACTAATGAAAAACTGTTTTTT.

The CDR3 here is CATSRDLPHQPQHF. As DNA, the CDR3 is TGTGCCACCAGCAGAGATCTCCCTCATCAGCCCCAGCATTTT. The rearrangement joins TRBV15 to TRBJ1-5; no definite D call. Germline V gene data show CDR1 as LNHNV and CDR2 as YYDKDF (reference sequence). This CDR3 is built from 14 residues. V was cut by 0 bases and J by 5 bases, with 8 bases left in between.

The chain recombines TRBV5-4 with TRBJ1-4; 9 bases fit TRBD1. J was trimmed by 8 bases and V by 3 bases; bases with no gene match: 11. The CDR3 length is 16 residues. From germline, CDR1 is SGHNT and CDR2 YYREEE (reference sequence). The CDR3: CASSSAQGTGKEKLFF. CDR3 bases: TGTGCCAGCAGCTCCGCTCAAGGGACAGGGAAAGAAAAACTGTTTTTT.

This chain connects TRBV9 to TRBJ2-2; possible D gene TRBD2, 5 bases. The ends were cut back, 2 bases at V and 4 bases at J, with 15 bases in the middle. CDR1 and CDR2 (germline): SGDLS, YYNGEE. This CDR3 is built from 16 residues. Written as DNA, the CDR3 is TGTGCCAGCAGCGTTCTTGCGGGCCTTGGCACCGGGGAGCTGTTTTTT. Its translation is CASSVLAGLGTGELFF.

The chain uses TRBV28 and TRBJ1-5, with D possibly TRBD1 on 5 matching bases. Germline-derived CDR1 and CDR2 are MDHEN and SYDVKM. CDR3 length: 16 amino acids. Between the trimmed V and J ends, which lost 2 bases and 1 base, there was a span of 12 bases. This CDR3 reads CASSLLDSLSNQPQHF. The CDR3 DNA follows: TGTGCCAGCAGTTTACTCGACAGCCTGAGCAATCAGCCCCAGCATTTT.

The table lists this clone with a few counts. The V gene is TRBV6-1, the J gene TRBJ1-6; D unresolved. V lost 3 bases to trimming and J lost 10 bases, with 16 bases between them. This CDR3 is built from 15 residues. Per the germline V gene, CDR1 is MNHNS and CDR2 is SASEGT. CDR3 in DNA: TGTGCCAGCAGTGATGACACCACCATGTCCTCACCCCTCCACTTT. Its translation is CASSDDTTMSSPLHF.

The chain is built from TRBV10-2 and TRBJ2-2, with 9 bases identical to TRBD1. This CDR3 has 13 residues. J was trimmed by 5 bases and V by 11 bases; bases with no gene match: 6. Germline V lookup: CDR1 WSHSY, CDR2 SAAADI. CDR3 DNA sequence: TGCGCCGGAACGACAGGGGGAACCGGGGAGCTGTTTTTT. Residues: CAGTTGGTGELFF.

The chain is built from TRBV28 and TRBJ1-3, with 9 nucleotides matching TRBD1. CDR3 length: 18 residues. With V trimmed by 1 base and J by 2 bases, 9 bases remained unmatched. Per the germline V gene, CDR1 is MDHEN and CDR2 is SYDVKM. CDR3 coding DNA: TGTGCCAGCAGTTTATCGACAGGGGGATCCAACGCTGGAAACACCATATATTTT. As protein: CASSLSTGGSNAGNTIYF.

The chain employs TRBV5-1 and TRBJ1-5, with 8 bases aligning to TRBD1. Germline V gene data show CDR1 as SGHRS and CDR2 as YFSETQ. This CDR3 comprises 15 residues. V lost 3 bases and J lost 2; bases outside the gene matches: 4. This CDR3 is CASSSADRGNQPQHF. The CDR3 bases are TGCGCCAGCAGCTCCGCGGACAGGGGCAATCAGCCCCAGCATTTT.

Concerning this clone itself: The identical CDR3 is also encoded by other nucleotide sequences in the sample. The V call is TRBV5-1, the J call TRBJ1-5, with D perhaps TRBD1 (5 bases). The CDR3 covers 13 residues. The V gene lost 1 base and the J gene lost 4 bases, with 6 bases spanning the gap. CDR1 SGHRS and CDR2 YFSETQ come from the germline V gene. The CDR3 sequence is CASSLQGNQPQHF. Here the CDR3 DNA reads TGCGCCAGCAGCTTGCAGGGAAATCAGCCCCAGCATTTT.

This clone was seen just once. The chain uses TRBV25-1 and TRBJ2-3; a weak D match, TRBD1 (6 bases). Trimming took off 5 bases at V and 5 bases at J, with 8 bases between the two ends. From germline, CDR1 is MGHDK and CDR2 SYGVNS. The CDR3 totals 12 residues. CDR3 loop: CASSKGVDTQYF. DNA of the CDR3: TGTGCCAGCAGTAAGGGGGTAGATACGCAGTATTTT.

J is TRBJ2-3 and V is TRBV6-5, with 10 bases lining up with TRBD2. Germline loops: CDR1 MNHEY, CDR2 SVGAGI. The trim removed 6 bases at V and 5 bases at J, leaving 5 bases unmatched. The CDR3 is 14 amino acids. The CDR3 DNA follows: TGTGCCAGCAGCTTAGCGGGAGGAAAAGATACGCAGTATTTT. Encoded protein: CASSLAGGKDTQYF.

The chain carries TRBV27 and TRBJ1-4; TRBD1 is a possible D gene (6 bases). The CDR3 covers 16 residues. Per the germline V gene, CDR1 is MNHEY and CDR2 is SMNVEV (reference sequence). Trimming shortened V by 8 bases and J by 8 bases, and 24 bases separated the two germline ends. CDR3 nucleotides: TGTGCCAGCGGCCCCTTTCCAGGGACATTACGAGAAAAACTGTTTTTT. Encoded protein: CASGPFPGTLREKLFF.

This clone was counted only a few times. The chain links TRBV13 to TRBJ2-3; 10 positions match TRBD2. The germline V gene encodes CDR1 PRHDT and CDR2 FYEKMQ (reference sequence). There are 14 residues in the CDR3. With V trimmed by 8 bases and J by 8 bases, 10 bases remained unmatched. CDR3 amino acids: CASPDPAGGGTQYF. In DNA form, the CDR3 reads TGTGCCAGCCCTGATCCAGCGGGAGGGGGTACGCAGTATTTT.

V and J are TRBV3-1 (or the pseudogene TRBV3-2) and TRBJ2-1; 11 bases align to TRBD2. The ends lost 4 bases at V and 10 bases at J; junction bases unmatched: 9. Germline CDR1 reads LGHDT; CDR2 reads YNNKEL (reference sequence). This CDR3 comprises 15 residues. The CDR3 nucleotides are TGTGCCAGCAGCCTCTCGACTAGCGGGAATTACGAGCAGTTCTTC. It yields the protein CASSLSTSGNYEQFF.

This chain connects TRBV7-2 to TRBJ2-1, with 13 positions matching TRBD2. The CDR3 extends over 17 amino acids. Germline V CDR1 and CDR2: SGHTA, FQGNSA. The J segment lost 2 bases and the V segment lost 0 bases, leaving 1 base of the junction unmatched. CDR3 DNA: TGTGCCAGCAGCTTAGCCGGGACTAGCGGGGCCTACAATGAGCAGTTCTTC. Amino acid sequence: CASSLAGTSGAYNEQFF.

The chain employs TRBV7-2 and TRBJ1-2; D not resolved. This CDR3 is built from 13 residues. From germline, CDR1 is SGHTA and CDR2 FQGNSA. Trimming pared 3 bases from V and 0 bases from J, leaving 5 bases between. The CDR3 here is CASSFGANYGYTF. DNA for the CDR3: TGTGCCAGCAGCTTCGGGGCTAACTATGGCTACACCTTC.

This chain uses TRBV2 with TRBJ2-5; a possible D gene is TRBD2 (5 bases). Germline V CDR1 and CDR2: SNHLY, FYNNEI. The ends were cut back, 1 base at V and 4 bases at J, with 10 bases in the middle. This CDR3 has 14 amino acids. The CDR3 is CASSEVWGAETQYF. The CDR3 DNA follows: TGTGCCAGCAGTGAAGTATGGGGAGCAGAGACCCAGTACTTC.

The J gene is TRBJ1-2, the V gene TRBV28; 8 nucleotides match TRBD1. The CDR3 spans 13 residues. CDR1 and CDR2 (germline): MDHEN, SYDVKM. The V and J ends lost 4 bases and 8 bases, in that order; junction bases with no gene match: 6. CDR3 sequence reads: CASSSRDRRGYTF. CDR3 nucleotide sequence: TGTGCCAGCAGTTCAAGGGACAGGAGGGGCTACACCTTC.

This clone was seen a few times. The V gene is TRBV9, the J gene TRBJ1-1; 8 bases fit TRBD1. The CDR3 has 17 residues. CDR1 is SGDLS and CDR2 is YYNGEE in the germline V gene. With V trimmed by 3 bases and J by 1 base, 11 bases remained unmatched. In DNA form, the CDR3 reads TGTGCCAGCAGCGCCCGGACAGGGACTCCCGGGAACACTGAAGCTTTCTTT. As protein: CASSARTGTPGNTEAFF.

The chain joins TRBV5-6 to TRBJ1-1, with D uncertain. Germline loops: CDR1 SGHDT, CDR2 YYEEEE. This CDR3 has 13 amino acids. V lost 4 bases and J 1 base, leaving 8 bases between the germline ends. This CDR3 is CASSLTANTEAFF. CDR3 sequence (DNA): TGTGCCAGCAGCCTTACAGCGAACACTGAAGCTTTCTTT.

V usage is TRBV30 and J usage is TRBJ2-7; 8 bases are a match to TRBD2. Unmatched junction bases numbered 8, after V lost 1 base and J lost 3 bases. The CDR3 consists of 15 residues. CDR1 and CDR2 (germline): GTSNPN, SVGIG (reference sequence). The CDR3 region has the DNA TGTGCCTGGAGTGAGACTAGCGCCTTATACTACGAGCAGTACTTC. Amino acid sequence: CAWSETSALYYEQYF.

CDR3 in amino acids: CSAVSGDTEAFF. The CDR3 region has the DNA TGCAGCGCTGTCTCAGGGGACACTGAAGCTTTCTTT. The genes are TRBV29-1 and TRBJ1-1; TRBD1 might be the D (6 bases). The CDR3 spans 12 residues. The V gene lost 7 bases and the J gene lost 3 bases, with 12 bases spanning the gap. The germline gives CDR1 SQVTM, CDR2 ANQGSEA.